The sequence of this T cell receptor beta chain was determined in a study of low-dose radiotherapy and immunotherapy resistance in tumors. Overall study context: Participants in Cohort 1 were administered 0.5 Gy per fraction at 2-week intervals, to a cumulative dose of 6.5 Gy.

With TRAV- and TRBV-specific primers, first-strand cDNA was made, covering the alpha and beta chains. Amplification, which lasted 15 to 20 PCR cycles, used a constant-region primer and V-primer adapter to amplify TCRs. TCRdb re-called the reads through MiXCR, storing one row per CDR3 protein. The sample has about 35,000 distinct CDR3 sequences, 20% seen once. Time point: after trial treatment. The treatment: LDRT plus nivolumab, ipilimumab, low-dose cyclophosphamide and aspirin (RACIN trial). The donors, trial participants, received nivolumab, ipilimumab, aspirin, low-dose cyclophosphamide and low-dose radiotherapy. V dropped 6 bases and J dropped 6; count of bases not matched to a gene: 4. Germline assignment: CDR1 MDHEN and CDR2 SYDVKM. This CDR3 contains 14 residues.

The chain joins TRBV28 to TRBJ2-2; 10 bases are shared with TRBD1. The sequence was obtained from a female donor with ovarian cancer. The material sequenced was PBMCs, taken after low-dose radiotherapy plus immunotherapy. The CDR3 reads CASRGGQGAGELFF. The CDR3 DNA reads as TGTGCCAGCAGGGGCGGACAGGGGGCCGGGGAGCTGTTTTTT.